This is a list of T cell receptor beta chains from one sample in a study of blood T cell repertoires in COVID-19. The assay was immunoSEQ multiplex PCR, and TCRdb's table has in-frame clones only and misses some. The sample has about 240,000 clones, roughly 87% seen once. Sequencing was performed on peripheral blood. These receptors were obtained from a man aged 60-69 years who had recovered from COVID-19. CDR3s include the opening cysteine and the closing phenylalanine or tryptophan. A D gene is named only where the DNA matches it firmly. Not every row has a clone size; where given, it reads once, few, many or a size class.

J | V | size | D | CDR3 | DNA
TRBJ2-2 | TRBV24-1 | - | - | CATSPPRGSTGELFF | TGTGCCACCAGTCCCCCCAGGGGAAGCACCGGGGAGCTGTTTTTT
TRBJ1-1 | TRBV6-1 | - | - | CASSERWGDEAFF | TGTGCCAGCAGTGAGCGGTGGGGGGATGAAGCTTTCTTT
TRBJ2-6 | TRBV5-1 | - | - | CASSEALSGANVLTF | TGCGCCAGCAGTGAAGCTCTCTCTGGGGCCAACGTCCTGACTTTC
TRBJ2-3 | TRBV2 | - | TRBD1 | CASMIPPGTGFRDTQYF | TGTGCCAGCATGATTCCCCCTGGGACAGGGTTTAGGGATACGCAGTATTTT
TRBJ1-2 | TRBV28 | - | TRBD1 | CASSLFGQGDDYGYTF | TGTGCCAGCAGTTTATTCGGACAGGGCGATGACTATGGCTACACCTTC
TRBJ1-1 | TRBV6-5 | - | - | CASIGNRVGITEAFF | TGTGCCAGCATCGGAAACAGGGTAGGGATCACTGAAGCTTTCTTT
TRBJ1-5 | TRBV7-6 | - | TRBD1 | CASSSDGQGNQPQHF | TGTGCCAGCAGCTCCGATGGACAGGGCAATCAGCCCCAGCATTTT
TRBJ2-1 | TRBV11-3 | - | - | CASSLEGGSSYNEQFF | TGTGCCAGCAGCTTAGAAGGTGGGAGCTCCTACAATGAGCAGTTCTTC
TRBJ2-3 | TRBV4-1 | - | - | CASSQGSRRPSTDTQYF | TGCGCCAGCAGCCAAGGTTCCCGCAGGCCTTCCACAGATACGCAGTATTTT
TRBJ2-5 | TRBV5-1 | - | TRBD1 | CASSLGTGRRETQYF | TGCGCCAGCAGCTTGGGGACAGGGAGAAGAGAGACCCAGTACTTC
TRBJ2-7 | TRBV7-9 | - | TRBD2 | CASSFAGGPSYEQYF | TGTGCCAGCAGCTTTGCGGGGGGCCCCTCCTACGAGCAGTACTTC
TRBJ1-1 | TRBV6-5 | - | TRBD1 | CASRGQGVDTEAFF | TGTGCCAGCAGGGGACAGGGGGTAGACACTGAAGCTTTCTTT
TRBJ2-7 | TRBV6-7 | - | - | CASSYLGAFSYEQYF | TGTGCCAGCAGTTACTTGGGGGCCTTCTCCTACGAGCAGTACTTC
TRBJ1-4 | TRBV7-9 | - | TRBD1 | CASSSGQGASGEKLFF | TGTGCCAGCAGCTCGGGACAGGGGGCTTCAGGTGAAAAACTGTTTTTT
TRBJ2-3 | TRBV7-9 | - | - | CASSLLAVTDTQYF | TGTGCCAGCAGCTTACTCGCGGTCACAGATACGCAGTATTTT
TRBJ2-3 | TRBV12-5 | - | TRBD2 | CASGLNVGAGESRSTDTQYF | TGTGCTAGTGGTTTGAACGTTGGAGCGGGGGAGAGTAGGAGCACAGATACGCAGTATTTT
TRBJ1-2 | TRBV18 | - | - | CASSPPGVRIYGYTF | TGTGCCAGCTCACCCCCGGGAGTGAGAATCTATGGCTACACCTTC
TRBJ1-2 | TRBV5-1 | - | TRBD1 | CATKPGQVSYGYTF | TGCGCCACTAAACCGGGACAGGTATCCTATGGCTACACCTTC
TRBJ1-1 | TRBV24-1 | - | - | CATSDRQNTEAFF | TGTGCCACCAGTGATCGACAGAACACTGAAGCTTTCTTT
TRBJ2-2 | TRBV5-1 | - | TRBD2 | CASSLAAGLENTGELFF | TGCGCCAGCAGCTTGGCAGCTGGACTAGAGAACACCGGGGAGCTGTTTTTT
TRBJ2-7 | TRBV6-5 | few | - | CASSTQSGPYEQYF | TGTGCCAGCAGTACACAATCTGGGCCCTACGAGCAGTACTTC
TRBJ1-4 | TRBV7-2 | few | - | CASSLRQGGGEKLFF | TGTGCCAGCAGCTTAAGACAAGGGGGGGGTGAAAAACTGTTTTTT
TRBJ2-1 | TRBV5-1 | - | TRBD2 | CASSLGRGLAGGLSYNEQFF | TGCGCCAGCAGCTTGGGTAGAGGACTAGCGGGGGGGCTTTCCTACAATGAGCAGTTCTTC
TRBJ2-3 | TRBV4-1 | - | - | CASSQGERGTQYF | TGCGCCAGCAGCCAAGGCGAACGGGGTACGCAGTATTTT
TRBJ1-6 | TRBV19 | - | TRBD1 | CASSIRSDRGNSPLHF | TGTGCCAGTAGTATAAGAAGTGACAGGGGAAATTCACCCCTCCACTTT
TRBJ1-6 | TRBV28 | - | - | CASSEVFRSPLHF | TGTGCCAGCTCTGAGGTTTTTCGTTCACCCCTCCACTTT
TRBJ2-1 | TRBV6-2/TRBV6-3 | - | TRBD1 | CASSRQGNEQFF | TGTGCCAGCAGCCGACAGGGGAATGAGCAGTTCTTC
TRBJ1-5 | TRBV29-1 | - | - | CSAARRAPGGNQPQHF | TGCAGCGCAGCCAGGCGGGCACCTGGGGGCAATCAGCCCCAGCATTTT
TRBJ2-2 | TRBV7-2 | once | TRBD1 | CASSPWTGRTGELFF | TGTGCCAGCAGCCCATGGACAGGGCGGACCGGGGAGCTGTTTTTT
TRBJ1-1 | TRBV5-3 | - | - | CARSFTGTQDGGTEAFF | TGTGCCAGAAGCTTTACCGGGACTCAGGACGGGGGCACTGAAGCTTTCTTT
TRBJ2-2 | TRBV15 | - | TRBD1 | CATRGQGDTGELFF | TGTGCCACCAGGGGACAGGGCGACACCGGGGAGCTGTTTTTT
TRBJ1-1 | TRBV11-2 | - | - | CASATIYEAFF | TGTGCCAGCGCTACCATCTACGAAGCTTTCTTT
TRBJ2-2 | TRBV30 | - | - | CAWSLGGGTGELFF | TGTGCCTGGAGTTTAGGGGGGGGCACCGGGGAGCTGTTTTTT
TRBJ2-2 | TRBV10-2 | - | TRBD1 | CASSESRGDRVIWELFF | TGCGCCAGCAGTGAGTCGAGAGGGGACAGGGTGATCTGGGAGCTGTTTTTT
TRBJ2-1 | TRBV19 | - | - | CASSSTGSDWNEQFF | TGTGCCAGTAGTAGTACAGGAAGCGATTGGAATGAGCAGTTCTTC
TRBJ2-1 | TRBV6-2/TRBV6-3 | - | - | CASSYGGASYNEQFF | TGTGCCAGCAGTTACGGGGGGGCCTCCTACAATGAGCAGTTCTTC
TRBJ2-1 | TRBV7-9 | - | TRBD2 | CASSPGGNEQFF | TGTGCCAGCAGCCCCGGGGGGAATGAGCAGTTCTTC
TRBJ2-3 | TRBV3-1/TRBV3-2 | - | - | CASSQTAPDTQYF | TGTGCCAGCAGCCAAACAGCACCAGATACGCAGTATTTT
TRBJ2-3 | TRBV7-8 | - | TRBD1 | CASSFYRGRDTQYF | TGTGCCAGCAGCTTTTACAGGGGGCGAGATACGCAGTATTTT
TRBJ1-1 | TRBV29-1 | many | - | CSVDRGRSTEAFF | TGCAGCGTTGACAGGGGAAGGAGCACTGAAGCTTTCTTT
TRBJ1-1 | TRBV9 | - | - | CASSPIGTPEAFF | TGTGCCAGCAGCCCAATTGGGACTCCTGAAGCTTTCTTT
TRBJ2-1 | TRBV11-1 | - | TRBD2 | CASSQGTSWNNEQFF | TGTGCCAGCAGCCAAGGGACTAGCTGGAACAATGAGCAGTTCTTC